The text below deals with one T cell receptor beta chain. Its antigen remains unidentified. This sample is part of a study of shared clonotypes between healthy human individuals. The study, taken as a whole, reports: Non-shared clonotypes displayed generation probabilities falling below those of clonotypes present in all four donors.

CD8 cells regarded as naive lacked CD45RO, were positively chosen for CCR7, and omitted terminally differentiated effector memory CD45RA+ cells. CDR3 size: 13 residues. The ends were cut back, 6 bases at V and 6 bases at J, with 14 bases in the middle. Germline assignment: CDR1 WNHNN and CDR2 SYGVQD (reference sequence). The assay was immunoSEQ multiplex PCR, and TCRdb's table has in-frame clones only and misses some. In the table there are over 2,000,000 clones, roughly 93% of which are singletons. The chain is built from TRBV10-1 and TRBJ1-2; tentatively, D is TRBD1 (5 bases). The clonotype comes from a man aged 18 to 30 in good health. Some clones in this sample may be carry-over from other donors' samples. Sequencing was done on a sample of naive CD8+ T cells from PBMCs. CDR3 region: CASSEARGDGYTF. The CDR3 DNA follows: TGCGCCAGCAGCGAGGCCCGAGGGGATGGCTACACCTTC.